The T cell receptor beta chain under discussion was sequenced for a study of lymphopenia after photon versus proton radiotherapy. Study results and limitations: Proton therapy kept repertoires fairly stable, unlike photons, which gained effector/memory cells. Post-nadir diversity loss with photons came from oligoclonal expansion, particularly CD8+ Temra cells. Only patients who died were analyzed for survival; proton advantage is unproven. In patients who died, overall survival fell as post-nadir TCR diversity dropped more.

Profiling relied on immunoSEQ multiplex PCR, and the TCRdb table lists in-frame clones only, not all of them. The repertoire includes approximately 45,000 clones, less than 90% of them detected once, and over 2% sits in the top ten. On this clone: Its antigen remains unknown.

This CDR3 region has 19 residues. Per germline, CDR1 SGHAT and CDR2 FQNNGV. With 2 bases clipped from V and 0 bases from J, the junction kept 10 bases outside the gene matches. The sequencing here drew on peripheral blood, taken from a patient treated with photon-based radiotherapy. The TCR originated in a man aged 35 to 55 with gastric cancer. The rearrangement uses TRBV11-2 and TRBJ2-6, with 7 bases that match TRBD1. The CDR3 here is CASSLRAAGGRSGANVLTF. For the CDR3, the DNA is TGTGCCAGCAGCTTAAGGGCCGCAGGGGGTCGCTCTGGGGCCAACGTCCTGACTTTC.